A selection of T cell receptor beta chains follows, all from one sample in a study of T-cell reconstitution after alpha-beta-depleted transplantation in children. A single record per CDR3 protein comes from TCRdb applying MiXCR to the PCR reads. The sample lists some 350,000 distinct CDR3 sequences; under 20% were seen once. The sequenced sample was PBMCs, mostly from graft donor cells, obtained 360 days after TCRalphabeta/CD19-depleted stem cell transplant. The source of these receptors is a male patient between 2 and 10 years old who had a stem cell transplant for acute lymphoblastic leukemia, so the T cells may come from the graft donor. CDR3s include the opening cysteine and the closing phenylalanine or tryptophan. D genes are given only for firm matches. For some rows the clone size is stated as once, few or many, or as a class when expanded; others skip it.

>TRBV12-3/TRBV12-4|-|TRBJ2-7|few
CASKPGVGGYEQYF
TGTGCCAGCAAACCGGGCGTGGGGGGCTACGAGCAGTACTTC
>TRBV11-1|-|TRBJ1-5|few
CASSLVGSLRKNPLRNQPQHF
TGTGCCAGCAGCTTAGTGGGCTCACTGAGGAAAAACCCACTGAGGAATCAGCCCCAGCATTTT
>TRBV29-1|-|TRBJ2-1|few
CSGASLLGGGGEQFF
TGCAGCGGCGCCTCCCTGTTGGGGGGGGGCGGTGAGCAGTTCTTC
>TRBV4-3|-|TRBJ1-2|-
CASSQDRKGGYGYTF
TGCGCCAGCAGCCAAGATAGAAAGGGAGGCTATGGCTACACCTTC
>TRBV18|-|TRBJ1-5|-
CASSPARMDQPQHF
TGTGCCAGCTCACCTGCTAGGATGGATCAGCCCCAGCATTTT
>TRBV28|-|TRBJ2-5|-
CASSFFRGSETQYF
TGTGCCAGCAGTTTCTTTCGAGGGTCGGAGACCCAGTACTTC
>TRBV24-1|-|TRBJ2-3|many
CATSDSEVPSTDTQYF
TGTGCCACCAGTGATTCGGAAGTCCCTAGCACAGATACGCAGTATTTT
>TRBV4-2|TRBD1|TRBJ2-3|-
CASSQERRTGGADTQYF
TGTGCCAGCAGCCAAGAACGAAGGACAGGGGGCGCGGATACGCAGTATTTT
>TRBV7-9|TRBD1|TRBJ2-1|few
CASSLRDRGVDEQFF
TGTGCCAGCAGCTTAAGGGACAGGGGGGTGGATGAGCAGTTCTTC
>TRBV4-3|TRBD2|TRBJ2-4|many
CASSLGTSGSGNIQYF
TGCGCCAGCAGCCTCGGGACTAGCGGGAGTGGAAACATTCAGTACTTC
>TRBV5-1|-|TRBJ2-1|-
CASSLEGWDEQFF
TGCGCCAGCAGCTTGGAGGGGTGGGATGAGCAGTTCTTC
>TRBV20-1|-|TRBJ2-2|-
CSARSPLGLTRELFF
TGCAGTGCTAGATCCCCCCTGGGACTGACCCGGGAGCTGTTTTTT
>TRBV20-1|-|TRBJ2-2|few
CSARDGDRTGELFF
TGCAGTGCTAGAGATGGGGACCGCACCGGGGAGCTGTTTTTT
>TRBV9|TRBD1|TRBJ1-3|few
CASSVGDSVFSGNTIYF
TGTGCCAGCAGCGTAGGGGACAGCGTTTTCTCTGGAAACACCATATATTTT
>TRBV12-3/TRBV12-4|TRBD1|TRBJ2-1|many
CASSLGQGRYNEQFF
TGTGCCAGCAGTCTGGGACAGGGACGTTACAATGAGCAGTTCTTC
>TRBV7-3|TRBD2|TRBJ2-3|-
CASSIAGEFTDTQYF
TGTGCCAGCAGCATAGCGGGAGAGTTCACAGATACGCAGTATTTT
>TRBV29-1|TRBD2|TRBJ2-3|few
CSVSPTLSRLAVTDTQYF
TGCAGCGTCTCTCCAACCCTCTCCAGGCTAGCGGTCACAGATACGCAGTATTTT
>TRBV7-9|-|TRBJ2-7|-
CASSLPGLSEQYF
TGTGCCAGCAGCTTACCCGGACTATCCGAGCAGTACTTC
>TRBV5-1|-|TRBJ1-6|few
CASSYGNSPLHF
TGCGCCAGCAGCTATGGGAATTCACCCCTCCACTTT
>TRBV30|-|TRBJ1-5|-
CAWSGFRDQPQHF
TGTGCCTGGAGTGGTTTCCGGGATCAGCCCCAGCATTTT
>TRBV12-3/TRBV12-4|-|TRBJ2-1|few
CASRTRDSYNEQFF
TGTGCCAGCAGAACCCGGGACTCCTACAATGAGCAGTTCTTC
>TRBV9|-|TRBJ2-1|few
CASSVAPRTYNEQFF
TGTGCCAGCAGCGTAGCCCCTCGTACCTACAATGAGCAGTTCTTC
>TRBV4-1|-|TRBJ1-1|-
CASSQEAGQAAGYTEAFF
TGCGCCAGCAGCCAAGAAGCGGGGCAGGCGGCGGGGTACACTGAAGCTTTCTTT
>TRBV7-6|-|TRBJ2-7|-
CASSPHWTTSYEQYF
TGTGCCAGCAGCCCCCATTGGACTACGTCCTACGAGCAGTACTTC
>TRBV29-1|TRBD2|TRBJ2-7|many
CSVEDPLAGSSYEQYF
TGCAGCGTTGAAGACCCCCTAGCGGGATCCTCCTACGAGCAGTACTTC
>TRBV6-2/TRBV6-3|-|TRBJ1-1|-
CASNWGMNTEAFF
TGTGCCAGCAATTGGGGTATGAACACTGAAGCTTTCTTT
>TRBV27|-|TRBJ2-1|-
CASSKVGGLYNEQFF
TGTGCCAGCAGTAAAGTCGGGGGCCTATACAATGAGCAGTTCTTC
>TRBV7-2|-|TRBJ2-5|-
CASSRNRGRSQETQYF
TGTGCCAGCAGCCGAAATCGCGGACGGAGCCAAGAGACCCAGTACTTC
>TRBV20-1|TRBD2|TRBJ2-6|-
CSARSRGGVLTF
TGCAGTGCTAGATCTCGCGGGGGGGTCCTGACTTTC